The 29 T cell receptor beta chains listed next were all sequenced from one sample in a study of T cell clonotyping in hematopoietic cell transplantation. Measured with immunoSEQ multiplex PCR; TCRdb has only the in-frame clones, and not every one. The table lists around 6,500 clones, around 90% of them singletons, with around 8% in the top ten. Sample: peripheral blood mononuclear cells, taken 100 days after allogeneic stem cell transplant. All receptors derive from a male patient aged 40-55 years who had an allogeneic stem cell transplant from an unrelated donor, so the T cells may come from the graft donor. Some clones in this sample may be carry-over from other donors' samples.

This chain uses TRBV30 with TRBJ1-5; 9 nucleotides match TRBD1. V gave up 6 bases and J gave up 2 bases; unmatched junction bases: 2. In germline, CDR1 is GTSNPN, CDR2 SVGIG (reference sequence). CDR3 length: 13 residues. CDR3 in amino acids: CACRDRGNQPQHF. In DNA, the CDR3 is TGTGCCTGCCGGGACAGGGGCAATCAGCCCCAGCATTTT.

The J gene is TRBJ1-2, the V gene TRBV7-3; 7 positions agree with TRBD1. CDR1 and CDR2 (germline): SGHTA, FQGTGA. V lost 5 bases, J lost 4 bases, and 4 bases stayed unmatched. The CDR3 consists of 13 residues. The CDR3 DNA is TGTGCCAGCAGCCAGACAGGGACCTATGGCTACACCTTC. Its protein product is CASSQTGTYGYTF.

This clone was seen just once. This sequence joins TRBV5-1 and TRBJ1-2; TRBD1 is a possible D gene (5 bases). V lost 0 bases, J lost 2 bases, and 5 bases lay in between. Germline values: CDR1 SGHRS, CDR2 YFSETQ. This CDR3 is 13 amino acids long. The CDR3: CASSLGQNYGYTF. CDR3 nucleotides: TGCGCCAGCAGCTTGGGACAGAACTATGGCTACACCTTC.

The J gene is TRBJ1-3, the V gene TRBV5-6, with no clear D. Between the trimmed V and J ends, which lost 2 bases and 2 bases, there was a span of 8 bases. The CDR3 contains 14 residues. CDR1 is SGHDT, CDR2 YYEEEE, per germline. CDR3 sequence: CASSFPSPGNTIYF. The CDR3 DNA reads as TGTGCCAGCAGCTTCCCGAGTCCTGGAAACACCATATATTTT. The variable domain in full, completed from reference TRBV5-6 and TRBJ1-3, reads DAGVTQSPTHLIKTRGQQVTLRCSPKSGHDTVSWYQQALGQGPQFIFQYYEEEERQRGNFPDRFSGHQFPNYSSELNVNALLLGDSALYLCASSFPSPGNTIYFGEGSWLTVV.

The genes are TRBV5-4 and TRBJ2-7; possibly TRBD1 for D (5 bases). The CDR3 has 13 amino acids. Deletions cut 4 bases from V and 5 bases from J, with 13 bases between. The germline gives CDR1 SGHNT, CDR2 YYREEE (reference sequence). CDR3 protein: CASSHDSDNEQYF. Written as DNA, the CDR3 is TGTGCCAGCAGCCACGACTCGGACAACGAGCAGTACTTC.

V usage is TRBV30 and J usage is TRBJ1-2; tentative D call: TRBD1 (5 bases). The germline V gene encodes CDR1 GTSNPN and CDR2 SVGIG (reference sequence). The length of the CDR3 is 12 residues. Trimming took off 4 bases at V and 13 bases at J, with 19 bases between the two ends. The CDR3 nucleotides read TGTGCCTGGAACACCTCCCCTGGGGCTCTCACCTTC. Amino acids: CAWNTSPGALTF.

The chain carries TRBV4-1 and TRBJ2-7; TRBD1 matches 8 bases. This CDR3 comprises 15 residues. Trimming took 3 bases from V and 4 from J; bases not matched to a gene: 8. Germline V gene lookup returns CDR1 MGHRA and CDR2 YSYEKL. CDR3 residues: CASSQGQGAIYEQYF. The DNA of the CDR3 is TGCGCCAGCAGCCAGGGTCAGGGGGCGATTTACGAGCAGTACTTC.

CDR3: CASSHWVGDNEQFF. Here the CDR3 DNA reads TGTGCCAGCAGCCACTGGGTGGGGGACAATGAGCAGTTCTTC. The chain recombines TRBV7-7 with TRBJ2-1; D might be TRBD1 or TRBD2, each matching 5 bases. From germline, CDR1 is SSHAT and CDR2 FNYEAQ (reference sequence). Trimming removed 5 bases at V and 5 bases at J, with 13 bases between. The CDR3 is made up of 14 amino acids.

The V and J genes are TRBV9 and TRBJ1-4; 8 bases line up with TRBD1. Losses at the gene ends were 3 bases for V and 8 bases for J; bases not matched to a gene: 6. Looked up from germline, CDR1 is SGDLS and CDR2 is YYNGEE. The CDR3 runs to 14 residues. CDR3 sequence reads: CASSERQGQEKLFF. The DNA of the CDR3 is TGTGCCAGCAGCGAAAGACAGGGGCAGGAAAAACTGTTTTTT. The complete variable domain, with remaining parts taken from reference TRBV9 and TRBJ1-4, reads DSGVTQTPKHLITATGQRVTLRCSPRSGDLSVYWYQQSLDQGLQFLIQYYNGEERAKGNILERFSAQQFPDLHSELNLSSLELGDSALYFCASSERQGQEKLFFGSGTQLSVL.

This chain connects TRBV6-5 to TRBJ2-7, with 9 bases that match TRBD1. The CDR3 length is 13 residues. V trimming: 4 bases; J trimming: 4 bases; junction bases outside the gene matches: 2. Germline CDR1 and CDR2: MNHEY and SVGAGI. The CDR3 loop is CASSWDREYEQYF. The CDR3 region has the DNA TGTGCCAGCAGTTGGGACAGGGAATACGAGCAGTACTTC.

This CDR3 reads CASSQGATSGANVLTF. CDR3 DNA: TGCGCCAGCAGCCAGGGGGCGACCTCTGGGGCCAACGTCCTGACTTTC. The V gene is TRBV4-3, the J gene TRBJ2-6, with D tentatively TRBD1 (6 bases). This CDR3 contains 16 residues. Trimming removed 3 bases at V and 0 bases at J, with 9 bases between. CDR1 is LGHNA and CDR2 is YSLEER in the germline V gene.

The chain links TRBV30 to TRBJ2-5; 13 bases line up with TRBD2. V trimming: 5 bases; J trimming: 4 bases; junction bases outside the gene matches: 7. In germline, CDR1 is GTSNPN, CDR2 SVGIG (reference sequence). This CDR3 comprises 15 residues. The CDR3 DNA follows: TGTGCCTGGGTCCAAAGACTAGCGGGGGGAGAGACCCAGTACTTC. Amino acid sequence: CAWVQRLAGGETQYF.

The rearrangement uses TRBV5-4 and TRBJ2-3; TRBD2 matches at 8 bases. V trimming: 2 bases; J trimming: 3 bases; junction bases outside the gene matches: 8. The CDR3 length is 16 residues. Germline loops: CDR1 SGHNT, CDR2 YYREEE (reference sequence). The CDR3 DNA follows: TGTGCCAGCAGCTTTGGTAGGGGACTAGTTACAGATACGCAGTATTTT. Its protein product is CASSFGRGLVTDTQYF.

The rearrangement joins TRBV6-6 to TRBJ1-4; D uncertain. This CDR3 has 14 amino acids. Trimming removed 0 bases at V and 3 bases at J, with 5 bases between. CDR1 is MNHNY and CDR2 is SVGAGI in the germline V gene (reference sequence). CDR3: CASSYSVPNEKLFF. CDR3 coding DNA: TGTGCCAGCAGTTACTCGGTACCTAATGAAAAACTGTTTTTT.

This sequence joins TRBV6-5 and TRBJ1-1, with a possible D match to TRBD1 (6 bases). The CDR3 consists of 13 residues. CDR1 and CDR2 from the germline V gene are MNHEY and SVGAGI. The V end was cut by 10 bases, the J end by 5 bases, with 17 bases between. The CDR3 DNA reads TGTGCCACTAGGGAGAGGGGGAGTACTGAAGCTTTCTTT. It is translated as CATRERGSTEAFF.

CDR3 nucleotides: TGTGCCAGCATCCCCAGGGGCGAGGAGCCCCAGCATTTT. Protein sequence: CASIPRGEEPQHF. The V gene is TRBV7-6, the J gene TRBJ1-5; maybe TRBD1 (6 bases). V lost 7 bases, J lost 8 bases, and 15 bases lay in between. Germline values: CDR1 SGHVS, CDR2 FNYEAQ. This CDR3 is built from 13 residues.

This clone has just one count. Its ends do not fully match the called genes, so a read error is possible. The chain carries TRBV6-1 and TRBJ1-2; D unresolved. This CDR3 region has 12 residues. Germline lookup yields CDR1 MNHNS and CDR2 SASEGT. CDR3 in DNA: TGTGCCAGCACCACGAGGGCATCACTCTACGCCTTC. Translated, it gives CASTTRASLYAF.

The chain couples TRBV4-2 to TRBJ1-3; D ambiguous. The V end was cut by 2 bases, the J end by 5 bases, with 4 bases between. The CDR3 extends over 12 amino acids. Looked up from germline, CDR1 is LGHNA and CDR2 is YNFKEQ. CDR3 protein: CASSQQRNTIYF. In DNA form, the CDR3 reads TGTGCCAGCAGCCAACAACGAAACACCATATATTTT.

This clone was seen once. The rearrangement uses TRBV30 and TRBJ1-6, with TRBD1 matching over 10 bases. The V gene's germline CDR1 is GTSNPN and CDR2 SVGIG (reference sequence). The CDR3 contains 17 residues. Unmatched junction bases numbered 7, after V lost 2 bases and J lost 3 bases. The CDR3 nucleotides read TGTGCCTGGAGTTCCGGACAGGGGGGATACTATAATTCACCCCTCCACTTT. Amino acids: CAWSSGQGGYYNSPLHF.

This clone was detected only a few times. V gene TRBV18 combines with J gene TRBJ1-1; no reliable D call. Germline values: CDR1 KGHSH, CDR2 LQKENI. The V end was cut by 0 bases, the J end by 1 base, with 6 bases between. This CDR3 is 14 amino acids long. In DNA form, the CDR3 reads TGTGCCAGCTCACCACCTTCCCCGAACACTGAAGCTTTCTTT. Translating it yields CASSPPSPNTEAFF.

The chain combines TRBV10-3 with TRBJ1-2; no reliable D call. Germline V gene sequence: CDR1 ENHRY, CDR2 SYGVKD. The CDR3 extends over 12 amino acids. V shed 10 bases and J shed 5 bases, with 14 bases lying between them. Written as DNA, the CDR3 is TGTGCCACCCCACACAGATTTTATGGCTACACCTTC. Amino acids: CATPHRFYGYTF.

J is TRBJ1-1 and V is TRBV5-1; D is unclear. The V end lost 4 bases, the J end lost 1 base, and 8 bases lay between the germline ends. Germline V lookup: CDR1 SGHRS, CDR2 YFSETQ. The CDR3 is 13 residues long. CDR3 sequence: CASSLPGNTEAFF. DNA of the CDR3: TGCGCCAGCAGCCTCCCCGGGAACACTGAAGCTTTCTTT.

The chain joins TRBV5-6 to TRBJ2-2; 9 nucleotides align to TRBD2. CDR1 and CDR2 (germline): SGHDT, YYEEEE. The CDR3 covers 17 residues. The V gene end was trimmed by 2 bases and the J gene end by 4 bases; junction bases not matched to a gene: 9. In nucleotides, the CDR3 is TGTGCCAGCAGCTTAGACTCACTAGCGGGCCTCACCGGGGAGCTGTTTTTT. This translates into CASSLDSLAGLTGELFF.

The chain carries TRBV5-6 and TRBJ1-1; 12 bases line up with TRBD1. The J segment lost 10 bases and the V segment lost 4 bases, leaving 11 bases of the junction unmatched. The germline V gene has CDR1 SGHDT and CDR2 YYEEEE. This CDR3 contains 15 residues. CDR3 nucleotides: TGTGCCAGCAGCGTGCCGGGACAGGGGGCTTCTGGAGCTTTCTTT. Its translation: CASSVPGQGASGAFF.

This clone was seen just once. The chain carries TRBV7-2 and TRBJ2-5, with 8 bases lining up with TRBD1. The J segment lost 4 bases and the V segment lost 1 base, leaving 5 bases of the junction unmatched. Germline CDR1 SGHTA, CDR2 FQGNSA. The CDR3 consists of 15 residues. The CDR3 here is CASSLGQGAGETQYF. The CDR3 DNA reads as TGTGCCAGCAGCTTAGGGCAGGGGGCTGGAGAGACCCAGTACTTC.

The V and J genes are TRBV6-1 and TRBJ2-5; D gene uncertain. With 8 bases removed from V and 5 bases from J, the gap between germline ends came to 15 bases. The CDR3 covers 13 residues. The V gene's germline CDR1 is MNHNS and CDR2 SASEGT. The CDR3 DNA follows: TGTGCCAGCCCTGGAACCACCAAGGAGACCCAGTACTTC. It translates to CASPGTTKETQYF.

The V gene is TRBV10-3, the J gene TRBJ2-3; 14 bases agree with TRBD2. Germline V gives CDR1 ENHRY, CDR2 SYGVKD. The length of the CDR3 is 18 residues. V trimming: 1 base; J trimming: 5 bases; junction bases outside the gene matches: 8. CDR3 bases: TGTGCCATCAGTGAGTTGGGGACTAGCGGGGGTCGTAGAGATACGCAGTATTTT. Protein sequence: CAISELGTSGGRRDTQYF.

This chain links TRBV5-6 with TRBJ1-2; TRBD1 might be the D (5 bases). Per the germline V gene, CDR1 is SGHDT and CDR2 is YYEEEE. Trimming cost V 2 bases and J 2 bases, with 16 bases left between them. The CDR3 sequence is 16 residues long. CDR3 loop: CASSFSPRVRNYGYTF. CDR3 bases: TGTGCCAGCAGCTTTTCCCCCAGGGTCCGGAACTATGGCTACACCTTC.

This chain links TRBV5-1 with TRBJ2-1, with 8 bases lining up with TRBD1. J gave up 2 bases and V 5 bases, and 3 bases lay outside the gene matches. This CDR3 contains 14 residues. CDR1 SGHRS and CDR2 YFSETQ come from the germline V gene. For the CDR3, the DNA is TGCGCCAGCAGGGACAGGGCCACCTACAATGAGCAGTTCTTC. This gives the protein CASRDRATYNEQFF. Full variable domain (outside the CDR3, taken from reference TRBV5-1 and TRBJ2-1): KAGVTQTPRYLIKTRGQQVTLSCSPISGHRSVSWYQQTPGQGLQFLFEYFSETQRNKGNFPGRFSGRQFSNSRSEMNVSTLELGDSALYLCASRDRATYNEQFFGPGTRLTVL.